This T cell receptor beta chain was retrieved from a study of cytomegalovirus exposure and HLA in healthy donors. The J segment lost 3 bases and the V segment lost 3 bases, leaving 1 base of the junction unmatched. The germline CDR1 and CDR2 sequences are SGHNT and YENEEA. CDR3 length: 14 residues. Study-wide findings and caveats: The study put under 200 TCR beta chains on its list as cytomegalovirus-associated. The productive fraction for most TCR beta V segments was about 90% or about 30% in an earlier analysis. In a later analysis, HLA-associated beta chains showed higher expansion and lower generation probabilities than comparable chains.

Use of 60 Vbeta and 13 Jbeta primers characterized the PCR. Original analysis: It was a later analysis that counted 83 million or so unique TCR beta chains, of which around 11 million were shared. Sequencing was performed with immunoSEQ multiplex PCR; in TCRdb, only in-frame clones are kept and a portion is missing. From that table come the V and J calls and clone size; the DNA was used to work out D and trimming. The sample holds about 120,000 clones, 75% seen once. This clone was counted a few times. Its target is not known. The receptor comes from a woman in her 40s in good health and CMV-seropositive. Sequencing was performed on PBMCs. The V gene is TRBV11-3, the J gene TRBJ2-2; TRBD2 agrees at 7 bases. The CDR3 DNA is TGTGCCAGCAGCTTTGCGGGGGACACCGGGGAGCTGTTTTTT. Its translation is CASSFAGDTGELFF.